This T cell receptor (beta chain) comes out of a study of blood T cell repertoires in COVID-19. On the study more broadly: Material from acute and convalescent COVID-19 was sourced from the United States, Italy and Spain. T cells, B-cell-depleted T cells, or PBMCs provided the cDNA or gDNA that served as material.

While infection was still active, Seattle patients were enrolled and then followed longitudinally. The CDR3 is 11 amino acids. The V end lost 5 bases, the J end lost 10 bases, and 11 bases lay between the germline ends. Germline loops: CDR1 MNHEY, CDR2 SVGEGT. Authors' processing steps: From reference gene primer amplification, estimates of nucleated cell counts were derived. Libraries were prepared by immunoSEQ multiplex PCR; TCRdb keeps only in-frame clonotypes and omits some of them. The V and J calls and clone size were taken over from that table, and D and trimming were inferred from the DNA. The repertoire holds roughly 190,000 clones, with 90% to 95% as singletons.

The chain is built from TRBV6-2 or TRBV6-3 and TRBJ1-2, with D unclear. This receptor was obtained from a young man with COVID-19, enrolled during active disease. The sequenced sample consisted of peripheral blood. The DNA for the CDR3 is TGTGCCAGCAGTGCGGTCTTCGCCTACACCTTC. This sequence encodes CASSAVFAYTF.